This T cell receptor (beta chain) was sequenced during a study of cytomegalovirus exposure and HLA in healthy donors. Points from the study as a whole: The investigators catalogued 160 or so TCR beta chains as cytomegalovirus-associated.

Germline V gene lookup returns CDR1 LGHNA and CDR2 YNFKEQ. Trimming left V 1 base short and J 2 bases short, with 14 bases between. The CDR3 is 17 amino acids. The table lists this clone with a count of one. Its specificity is unknown. Clones were read by immunoSEQ multiplex PCR, and TCRdb kept only the in-frame ones, dropping some. The profile shows 60,000 to 90,000 clones, approximately 86% of them singletons. The sample taken for sequencing was PBMCs. This TCR was recovered from a man aged 25-45 years in good health and CMV-seronegative. The genes are TRBV4-2 and TRBJ2-2, with D possibly matching TRBD2 (5 bases). Written as DNA, the CDR3 is TGTGCCAGCAGCCAAGGCCCTCTGCGGGCCAACACCGGGGAGCTGTTTTTT. Translated, it gives CASSQGPLRANTGELFF.